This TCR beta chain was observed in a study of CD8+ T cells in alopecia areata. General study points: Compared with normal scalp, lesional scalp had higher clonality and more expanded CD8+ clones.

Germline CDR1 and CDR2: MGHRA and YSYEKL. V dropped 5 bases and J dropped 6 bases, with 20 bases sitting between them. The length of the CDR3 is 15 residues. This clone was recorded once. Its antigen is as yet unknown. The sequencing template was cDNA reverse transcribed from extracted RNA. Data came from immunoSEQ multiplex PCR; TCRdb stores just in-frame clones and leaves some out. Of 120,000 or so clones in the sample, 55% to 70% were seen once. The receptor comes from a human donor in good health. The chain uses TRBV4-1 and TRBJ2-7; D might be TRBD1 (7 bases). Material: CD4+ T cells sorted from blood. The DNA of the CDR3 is TGCGCCAGCAGCGAAGGGGGCCGACTAGTTGGCGAGCAGTACTTC. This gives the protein CASSEGGRLVGEQYF.